Sequencing of this T cell receptor beta chain was carried out in a study of cytomegalovirus exposure and HLA in healthy donors. Findings and limits, study-wide: The CMV antigen specificity of a few CMV-associated chains was confirmed through in vitro analysis. Beyond CMV serostatus, there was no information to go on about immune exposure. Later on, a genetic analysis was performed. It linked a missense variant in DCLRE1C with V- and J-gene trimming of TCR beta. The productive fraction for most TCR beta V segments was about 90% or about 30% in an earlier analysis.

There are a few counts of this clone. Its matching antigen is unknown. 60 Vbeta and 13 Jbeta primers were used in PCR. Measured with immunoSEQ multiplex PCR; TCRdb has only the in-frame clones, and not every one. This table holds 65,000 to 75,000 clones, roughly two thirds found once. This receptor was taken from a woman aged 25 to 39 in good health and CMV-seronegative. The sequenced sample consisted of PBMCs.

DNA of the CDR3: TGTGCCAGCAGCTTTGGGGGCAGGGGGCTTACAGATACGCAGTATTTT. It is translated as CASSFGGRGLTDTQYF. The rearrangement joins TRBV5-8 to TRBJ2-3; TRBD1 matches at 8 bases. From germline, CDR1 is SGHTS and CDR2 YDEGEE. This CDR3 spans 16 amino acids. V lost 2 bases and J lost 3; bases outside the gene matches: 8. Variable domain in full (rest from reference TRBV5-8 and TRBJ2-3): EAGVTQSPTHLIKTRGQQATLRCSPISGHTSVYWYQQALGLGLQFLLWYDEGEERNRGNFPPRFSGRQFPNYSSELNVNALELEDSALYLCASSFGGRGLTDTQYFGPGTRLTVL.